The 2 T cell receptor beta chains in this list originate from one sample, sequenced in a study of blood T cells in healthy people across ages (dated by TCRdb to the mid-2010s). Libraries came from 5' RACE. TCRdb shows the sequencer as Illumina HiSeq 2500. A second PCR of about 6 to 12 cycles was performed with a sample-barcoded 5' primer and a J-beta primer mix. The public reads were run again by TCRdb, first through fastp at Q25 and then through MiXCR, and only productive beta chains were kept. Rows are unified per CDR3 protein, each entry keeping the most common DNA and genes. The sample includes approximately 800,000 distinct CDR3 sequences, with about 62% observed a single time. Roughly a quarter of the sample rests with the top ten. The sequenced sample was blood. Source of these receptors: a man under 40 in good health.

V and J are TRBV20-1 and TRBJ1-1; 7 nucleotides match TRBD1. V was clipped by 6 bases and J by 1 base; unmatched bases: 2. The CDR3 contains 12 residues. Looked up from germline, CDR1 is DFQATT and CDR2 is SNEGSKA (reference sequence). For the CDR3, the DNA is TGCAGTGCCCAGGGGGGGAACACTGAAGCTTTCTTT. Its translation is CSAQGGNTEAFF.

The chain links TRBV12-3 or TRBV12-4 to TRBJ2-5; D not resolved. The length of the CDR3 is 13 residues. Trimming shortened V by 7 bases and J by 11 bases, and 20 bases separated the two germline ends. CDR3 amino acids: CASTDLEYNEQYF. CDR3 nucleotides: TGTGCCAGCACCGACCTGGAGTACAATGAGCAGTACTTC.